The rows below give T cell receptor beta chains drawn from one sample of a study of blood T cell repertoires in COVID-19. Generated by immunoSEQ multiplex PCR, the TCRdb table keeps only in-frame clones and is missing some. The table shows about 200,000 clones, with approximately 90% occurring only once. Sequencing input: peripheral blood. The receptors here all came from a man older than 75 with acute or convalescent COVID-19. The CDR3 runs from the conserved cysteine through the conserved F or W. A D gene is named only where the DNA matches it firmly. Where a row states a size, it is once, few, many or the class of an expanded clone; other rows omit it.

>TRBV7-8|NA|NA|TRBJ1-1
TGTGCCAGCAGCTTAGGTGGGGCCGGGAACACTGAAGCTTTCTTT
CASSLGGAGNTEAFF
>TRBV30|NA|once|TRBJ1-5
TGTGCCTGGAGCCGGGATAGCAATCAGCCCCAGCATTTT
CAWSRDSNQPQHF
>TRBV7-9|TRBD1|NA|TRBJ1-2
TGTGCCAGCAGCTTAGCGGACAGGGGGTCCCGTGGCTACACCTTC
CASSLADRGSRGYTF
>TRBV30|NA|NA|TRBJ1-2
TGTGCCTGGAGTACACAGGGTTTTGGCTACACCTTC
CAWSTQGFGYTF
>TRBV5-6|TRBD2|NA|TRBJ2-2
TGTGCCAGCAGCCCCTTCGGGACTAGCGGGAGCTGGGGCACCGGGGAGCTGTTTTTT
CASSPFGTSGSWGTGELFF
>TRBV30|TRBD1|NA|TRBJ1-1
TGTGCCTGGAGGGACAGGGGGCTTACTGAAGCTTTCTTT
CAWRDRGLTEAFF
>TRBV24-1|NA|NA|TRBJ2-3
TGTGCCACCAGTGATTATGGAGGGAGTGGGCCAGATACGCAGTATTTT
CATSDYGGSGPDTQYF
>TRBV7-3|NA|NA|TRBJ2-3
TGTGCCAGCAGCTTAAACGGGGTCACAGATACGCAGTATTTT
CASSLNGVTDTQYF
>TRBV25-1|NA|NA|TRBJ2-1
TGTGCCAGCAGTCAACAGAGCTACAATGAGCAGTTCTTC
CASSQQSYNEQFF
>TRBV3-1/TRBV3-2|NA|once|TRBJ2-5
TGTGCCAGCAGGGTCAGGGGTAGATTTGAGACCCAGTACTTC
CASRVRGRFETQYF
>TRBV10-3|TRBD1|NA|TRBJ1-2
TGTGCCACCGCGGACAGGGAGTCCTACACCTTC
CATADRESYTF
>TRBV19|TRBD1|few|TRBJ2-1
TGTGCCAGTAGTGGGACAGGGGGCCACAATGAGCAGTTCTTC
CASSGTGGHNEQFF
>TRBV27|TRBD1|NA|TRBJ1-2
TGTGCCAGCAGTAGGGACAGGGACAACTATGGCTACACCTTC
CASSRDRDNYGYTF
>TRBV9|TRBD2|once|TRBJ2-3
TGTGCCAGCCCGACTAGCGGGAGAAATTTT
CASPTSGRNF
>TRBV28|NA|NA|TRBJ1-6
TGTGCCAGCAGTTTAGGTAGTGGTTATTCACCCCTCCACTTT
CASSLGSGYSPLHF
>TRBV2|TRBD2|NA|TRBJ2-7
TGTGCCAGCAGTGCCCGACTAGCGGGACTGGGGGAGCAGTACTTC
CASSARLAGLGEQYF
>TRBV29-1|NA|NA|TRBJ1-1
TGCAGCGTTGACAGGGAAGCTTTCTTT
CSVDREAFF
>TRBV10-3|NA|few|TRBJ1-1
TGTGCCATCAGTGACCTTCGGGGAAACACTGAAGCTTTCTTT
CAISDLRGNTEAFF
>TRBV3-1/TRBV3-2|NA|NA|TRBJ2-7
TGTGCCAGCAGCCTGGAGGGCTACGAGCAGTACTTC
CASSLEGYEQYF
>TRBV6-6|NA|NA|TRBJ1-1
TGTGCCAGCGGGGGTGAAGGGGGTACGGCTGAAGCTTTCTTT
CASGGEGGTAEAFF
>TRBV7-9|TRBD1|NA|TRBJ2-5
TGTGCCAGCAGCCCCCGGGACAGGGTAGAGACCCAGTACTTC
CASSPRDRVETQYF
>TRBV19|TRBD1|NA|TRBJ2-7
TGTGCCAGTAGTAGAGGGGGCTTCAGCTCCTACGAGCAGTACTTC
CASSRGGFSSYEQYF
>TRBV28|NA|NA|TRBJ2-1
TGTGCCTCAGCCCGAGGAGTCACCTACAATGAGCAGTTCTTC
CASARGVTYNEQFF
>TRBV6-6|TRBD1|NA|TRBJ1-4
TGTGCCAGCAGGGCCGGGACAGGGAATGAAAAACTGTTTTTT
CASRAGTGNEKLFF
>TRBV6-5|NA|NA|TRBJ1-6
TGTGCCAGCAGTTACGTAGGGGGTTCTAATTCACCCCTCCACTTT
CASSYVGGSNSPLHF
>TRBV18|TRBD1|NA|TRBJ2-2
TGTGCCAGCTCACCACTGACAGGGGGCGCCTCGCGGGGAGATTACACCGGGGAGCTGTTTTTT
CASSPLTGGASRGDYTGELFF
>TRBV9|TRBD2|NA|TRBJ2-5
TGTGCCAGCTCGAAACGGGAGGGCCGGGAAGAGACCCAGTACTTC
CASSKREGREETQYF
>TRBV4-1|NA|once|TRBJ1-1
TGCGCCAGCAGCTACCGGGGGGGCATGAACACTGAAGCTTTCTTT
CASSYRGGMNTEAFF
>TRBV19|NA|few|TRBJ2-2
TGTGCCAGTGGTGAGGGGGCGAACACCGGGGAGCTGTTTTTT
CASGEGANTGELFF
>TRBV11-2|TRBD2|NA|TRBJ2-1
TGTGCCAGCAGCTTAGTTGGTAGCGGGTCCTCCTACAATGAGCAGTTCTTC
CASSLVGSGSSYNEQFF
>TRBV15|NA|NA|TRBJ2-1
TGTGCCACCACGGCTTCCCGACAGATCTACAATGAGCAGTTCTTC
CATTASRQIYNEQFF
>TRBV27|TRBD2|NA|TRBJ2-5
TGTGCCAGCAGTTCCCATTCGCCCCGCCGACTAGCGGCGTACCAAGAGACCCAGTACTTC
CASSSHSPRRLAAYQETQYF
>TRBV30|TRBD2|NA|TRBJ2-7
TGTGCCTGGAGAAAGGGCCCGACTAGCGGGAGGGGCCAGTCCTACGAGCAGTACTTC
CAWRKGPTSGRGQSYEQYF
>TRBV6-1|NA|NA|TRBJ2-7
TGTGCCAGCAGTGAAAGGGGCACAGCCTACGAGCAGTACTTC
CASSERGTAYEQYF
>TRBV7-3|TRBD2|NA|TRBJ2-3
TGTGCCAGCAGCTTTAGCGGGACTAGCACAGATACGCAGTATTTT
CASSFSGTSTDTQYF
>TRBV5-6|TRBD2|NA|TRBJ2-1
TGTGCCAGCAGCTTGACGGGAGGGCCTAGCAATGAGCAGTTCTTC
CASSLTGGPSNEQFF
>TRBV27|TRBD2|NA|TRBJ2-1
TGTGCCAGCAGTGAGGGACTATACAATGAGCAGTTCTTC
CASSEGLYNEQFF
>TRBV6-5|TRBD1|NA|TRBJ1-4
TGTGCCAGCAGTTACCAGGGGGCAACTAATGAAAAACTGTTTTTT
CASSYQGATNEKLFF
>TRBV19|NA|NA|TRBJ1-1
TGTGCCAGTAGGATCGACGGGGACTTCACTGAAGCTTTCTTT
CASRIDGDFTEAFF
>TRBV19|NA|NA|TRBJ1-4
TGTGCCAGTAGTTCGAGCGGTGAAAAACTGTTTTTT
CASSSSGEKLFF
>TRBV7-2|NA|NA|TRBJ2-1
TGTGCCAGCAGCTCCGGGACTGTAGAAGGGCAGTTCTTC
CASSSGTVEGQFF
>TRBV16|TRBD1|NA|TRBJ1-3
TGTGCCAGCAGCCAATCGCGGGGGACAGGAACTGGAAACACCATATATTTT
CASSQSRGTGTGNTIYF
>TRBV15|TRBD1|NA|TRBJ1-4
TGTGCCACCAGCAGAGATTTGGGGACAGGGTATAATGAAAAACTGTTTTTT
CATSRDLGTGYNEKLFF
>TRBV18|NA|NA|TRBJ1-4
TGTGCCAGCTCAACCGGTGGGAGTGAAAAACTGTTTTTT
CASSTGGSEKLFF
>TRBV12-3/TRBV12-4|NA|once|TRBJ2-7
TGTGCCAGCTCCCCGGGTGGAGTGGAGCAGTACTTC
CASSPGGVEQYF
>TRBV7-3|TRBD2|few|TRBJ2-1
TGTGCCAGCAGCCCCGGGACTACCAACAATGAGCAGTTCTTC
CASSPGTTNNEQFF
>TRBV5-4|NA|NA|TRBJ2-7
TGTGCCAGCAGTAGGGAGTCGACCTACGAGCAGTACTTC
CASSRESTYEQYF
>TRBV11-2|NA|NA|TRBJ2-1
TGTGCCAGCAGCTTAGCTGGCGGTTACAATGAGCAGTTCTTC
CASSLAGGYNEQFF
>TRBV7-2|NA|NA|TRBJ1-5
TGTGCCAGCAGCATTAACCGCGGGGCGTTGCAGCCCCAGCATTTT
CASSINRGALQPQHF
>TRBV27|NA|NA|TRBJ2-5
TGTGCCAGCAGTTTGGGGGGAGGGGGATTTTCGGAGACCCAGTACTTC
CASSLGGGGFSETQYF
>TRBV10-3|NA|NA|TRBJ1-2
TGTGCCATCAGTGAGTCAGGCAGGGAACGGAATGGCTACACCTTC
CAISESGRERNGYTF
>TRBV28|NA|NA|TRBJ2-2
TGTGCCAGCAGTTCCTCGGACAAACCCAGCACCGGGGAGCTGTTTTTT
CASSSSDKPSTGELFF
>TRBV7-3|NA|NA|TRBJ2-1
TGTGCCAGCAGCTTACGGAGGACGGCCGAGCAGTTCTTC
CASSLRRTAEQFF